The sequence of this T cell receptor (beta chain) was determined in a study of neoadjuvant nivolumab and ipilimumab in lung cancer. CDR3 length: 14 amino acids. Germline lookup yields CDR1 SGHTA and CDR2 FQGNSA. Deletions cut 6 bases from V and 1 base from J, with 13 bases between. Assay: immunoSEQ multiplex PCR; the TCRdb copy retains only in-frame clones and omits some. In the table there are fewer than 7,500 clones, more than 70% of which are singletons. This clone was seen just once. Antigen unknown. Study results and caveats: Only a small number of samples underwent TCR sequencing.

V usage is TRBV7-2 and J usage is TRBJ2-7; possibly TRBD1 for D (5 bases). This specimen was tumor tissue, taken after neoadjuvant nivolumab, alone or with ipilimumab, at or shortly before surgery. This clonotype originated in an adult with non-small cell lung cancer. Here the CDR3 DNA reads TGTGCCAGCAGAACGGACACCTGGTCCTACGAGCAGTACTTC. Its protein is CASRTDTWSYEQYF.